What follows are 13 T cell receptor beta chains derived from one specimen sequenced in a study of T cell responses to AZD1222 COVID-19 vaccine. Data came from immunoSEQ multiplex PCR; TCRdb stores just in-frame clones and leaves some out. The table includes 98,000 or so clones, over 85% detected once. The sequences come from peripheral blood, collected on day 0 of MenACWY control vaccination. Receptors originate from an adult in good health.

The chain recombines TRBV27 with TRBJ1-5; 9 bases align to TRBD1. This CDR3 comprises 14 residues. Germline CDR1 is MNHEY and CDR2 is SMNVEV (reference sequence). J lost 7 bases, V lost 5 bases, and 6 bases had no gene match. CDR3 residues: CASSTGGGWQPQHF. In nucleotides, the CDR3 is TGTGCCAGCAGTACAGGGGGCGGATGGCAGCCCCAGCATTTT.

This clone was observed a handful of times. This sequence joins TRBV5-1 and TRBJ1-4, with D perhaps TRBD1 (5 bases). This CDR3 comprises 15 residues. V was shortened by 0 bases and J by 1 base, with 7 bases between the two germline ends. CDR1 SGHRS and CDR2 YFSETQ come from the germline V gene. Here the CDR3 DNA reads TGCGCCAGCAGCTTGGTTGGGGGAACTAATGAAAAACTGTTTTTT. This translates into CASSLVGGTNEKLFF.

V gene TRBV4-1 combines with J gene TRBJ1-1; possible D gene TRBD1, 6 bases. The CDR3 spans 14 residues. Trimming removed 6 bases from V and 0 bases from J, with 11 bases in between. Germline V gives CDR1 MGHRA, CDR2 YSYEKL. CDR3 amino acids: CASSRQALNTEAFF. CDR3 bases: TGCGCCAGCAGTCGACAGGCCTTGAACACTGAAGCTTTCTTT.

The count of this clone is one. The V gene is TRBV30, the J gene TRBJ1-2; 8 positions match TRBD1. Losses at the gene ends were 2 bases for V and 0 bases for J; bases not matched to a gene: 5. The CDR3 consists of 15 residues. Germline loops: CDR1 GTSNPN, CDR2 SVGIG (reference sequence). DNA for the CDR3: TGTGCCTGGAGTAGCCCAGGGGGCGCTAACTATGGCTACACCTTC. It is translated as CAWSSPGGANYGYTF.

This rearrangement joins TRBV6-5 to TRBJ2-1; 13 nucleotides agree with TRBD2. With 7 bases clipped from V and 10 bases from J, the junction kept 10 bases outside the gene matches. Germline V lookup: CDR1 MNHEY, CDR2 SVGAGI. The CDR3 is made up of 15 amino acids. The CDR3 nucleotides read TGTGCCAGCATGGCGGAACTAGCGGGGGGGCAAGAGCAGTTCTTC. It translates to CASMAELAGGQEQFF.

This chain joins TRBV6-5 and TRBJ1-2; D remains ambiguous. Germline V gene lookup returns CDR1 MNHEY and CDR2 SVGAGI. The V and J ends lost 0 bases and 0 bases respectively, with 8 bases between them. The CDR3 has 15 residues. CDR3 in amino acids: CASSYSTGSNYGYTF. Written as DNA, the CDR3 is TGTGCCAGCAGTTACTCGACGGGATCTAACTATGGCTACACCTTC.

This chain joins TRBV3-1 (or the pseudogene TRBV3-2) and TRBJ1-1, with D unresolved. Deletions cut 1 base from V and 12 bases from J, with 9 bases between. Germline V gene lookup returns CDR1 LGHDT and CDR2 YNNKEL (reference sequence). The CDR3 spans 11 residues. The CDR3 loop reads CASSQVEATFF. The CDR3 nucleotides are TGTGCCAGCAGCCAAGTTGAGGCCACTTTCTTT.

This chain links TRBV7-9 with TRBJ2-7; TRBD1 might be the D (6 bases). Germline V gene sequence: CDR1 SEHNR, CDR2 FQNEAQ (reference sequence). The CDR3 is made up of 14 amino acids. V was cut by 5 bases and J by 7 bases, with 18 bases left in between. The CDR3 protein is CASSPLTGLGEQYF. The CDR3 DNA reads TGTGCCAGCAGCCCACTGACAGGCTTGGGGGAGCAGTACTTC.

This chain links TRBV19 with TRBJ1-2; 10 bases line up with TRBD1. The length of the CDR3 is 14 residues. Germline trimming cut 3 bases from V and 8 bases from J; bases unmatched to any gene: 6. CDR1 is LNHDA and CDR2 is SQIVND in the germline V gene (reference sequence). The CDR3 DNA is TGTGCCAGTAGTATGGGGACAGGGGCCGAGGGCTACACCTTC. Encoded protein: CASSMGTGAEGYTF.

This chain links TRBV30 with TRBJ1-4, with D maybe TRBD1 (5 bases). Looked up from germline, CDR1 is GTSNPN and CDR2 is SVGIG (reference sequence). The CDR3 has 14 residues. V was clipped by 0 bases and J by 8 bases, with 13 bases between them. The CDR3 protein is CAWSVGAVGEKLFF. As DNA, the CDR3 is TGTGCCTGGAGTGTTGGGGCGGTGGGAGAAAAACTGTTTTTT.

The chain has TRBV30 and TRBJ1-6; D is ambiguous. The V end lost 7 bases, the J end lost 13 bases, and 32 bases lay between the germline ends. Germline values: CDR1 GTSNPN, CDR2 SVGIG (reference sequence). There are 17 residues in the CDR3. The CDR3 is CAFLEGPYSFTSNPLHF. CDR3 DNA: TGTGCCTTCCTGGAGGGCCCCTACAGCTTTACCTCTAATCCCCTCCACTTT. The entire variable domain, with the rest obtained from reference TRBV30 and TRBJ1-6, is as follows: SQTIHQWPATLVQPVGSPLSLECTVEGTSNPNLYWYRQAAGRGLQLLFYSVGIGQISSEVPQNLSASRPQDRQFILSSKKLLLSDSGFYLCAFLEGPYSFTSNPLHFGNGTRLTVT.

The chain has TRBV2 and TRBJ2-7, with D unclear. This CDR3 spans 13 amino acids. Trimming shortened V by 2 bases and J by 3 bases, and 8 bases separated the two germline ends. CDR1 is SNHLY and CDR2 is FYNNEI in the germline V gene. The CDR3 here is CASSEPWIYEQYF. CDR3 sequence (DNA): TGTGCCAGCAGTGAACCCTGGATCTACGAGCAGTACTTC.

This chain joins TRBV6-5 and TRBJ1-6; D call uncertain. V lost 3 bases and J lost 8, with 11 bases in between. Germline-derived CDR1 and CDR2 are MNHEY and SVGAGI. The CDR3 covers 14 residues. CDR3 coding DNA: TGTGCCAGCAGTTATGTGGGTTCAGATTCACCCCTCCACTTT. Amino acid sequence: CASSYVGSDSPLHF.